These 26 T cell receptor beta chains came from one sample sequenced in a study of T cells in Graves' hyperthyroidism and ophthalmopathy. Amplification of TCR beta CDR3 regions was performed using RNA transcripts as template. Using the HTBI primer set, a first-round RT-PCR was run on the TCR CDR3. TCRdb analysed the multiplex PCR reads with MiXCR anew, one entry per CDR3 protein. The data show roughly 280,000 distinct CDR3 sequences, about 17% seen once. Sample: blood. These receptors were collected from a woman aged 60-75 years with Graves' ophthalmopathy.

At least ten counts were recorded for this clonotype. This chain links TRBV30 with TRBJ1-1; D is unresolved. The V gene's germline CDR1 is GTSNPN and CDR2 SVGIG (reference sequence). The CDR3 has 11 amino acids. The V and J ends lost 0 bases and 7 bases respectively, with 6 bases between them. The CDR3 coding sequence is TGTGCCTGGAGTGTAGGTGGTGAAGCTTTCTTT. It is translated as CAWSVGGEAFF.

V usage is TRBV5-1 and J usage is TRBJ2-3, with D possibly being TRBD1 or TRBD2 (5 bases each). The V end lost 3 bases, the J end lost 1 base, and 12 bases lay between the germline ends. This CDR3 comprises 15 residues. Germline V CDR1 and CDR2: SGHRS, YFSETQ. The CDR3 reads CASSSEARGTDTQYF. Written as DNA, the CDR3 is TGCGCCAGCAGCTCGGAGGCCAGGGGCACAGATACGCAGTATTTT.

This clonotype has a handful of counts. The V and J genes are TRBV19 and TRBJ2-1; possible D gene TRBD1, 5 bases. The germline CDR1 and CDR2 sequences are LNHDA and SQIVND (reference sequence). V lost 5 bases and J 5 bases, leaving 13 bases between the germline ends. The CDR3 runs 14 residues. The CDR3 loop is CASSLRVSDNEQFF. The DNA of the CDR3 is TGTGCCAGTAGTCTCAGGGTTTCGGACAATGAGCAGTTCTTC.

This clonotype was observed a few times. The chain combines TRBV7-2 with TRBJ2-1, with 7 bases identical to TRBD1. V trimming: 1 base; J trimming: 9 bases; junction bases outside the gene matches: 6. The CDR3 covers 14 residues. Germline assignment: CDR1 SGHTA and CDR2 FQGNSA. CDR3 sequence reads: CASSLERGLSEQFF. CDR3 nucleotides: TGTGCCAGCAGCTTAGAAAGGGGGCTTAGTGAGCAGTTCTTC. The whole variable domain, filled in from reference TRBV7-2 and TRBJ2-1, reads GAGVSQSPSNKVTEKGKDVELRCDPISGHTALYWYRQSLGQGLEFLIYFQGNSAPDKSGLPSDRFSAERTGGSVSTLTIQRTQQEDSAVYLCASSLERGLSEQFFGPGTRLTVL.

This clonotype came up many times. The gene calls are TRBV2 and TRBJ2-1; no reliable D call. Per the germline V gene, CDR1 is SNHLY and CDR2 is FYNNEI. The V end lost 3 bases, the J end lost 2 bases, and 8 bases lay between the germline ends. The CDR3 contains 14 residues. The CDR3 DNA is TGTGCCAGCAGTGAGGAGCGACCCTACAATGAGCAGTTCTTC. Amino acids: CASSEERPYNEQFF.

This clonotype occurred many times. V is TRBV6-1 and J is TRBJ2-6, with D maybe TRBD1 (5 bases). The CDR3 consists of 18 residues. V was clipped by 1 base and J by 2 bases, with 15 bases between them. Germline loops: CDR1 MNHNS, CDR2 SASEGT. CDR3 bases: TGTGCCAGCAGTGAAGGTTTCAGGGTTCGCACTGGGGCCAACGTCCTGACTTTC. It codes for CASSEGFRVRTGANVLTF.

This chain joins TRBV16 and TRBJ1-5, with D perhaps matching TRBD1 (6 bases). Germline values: CDR1 KGHSY, CDR2 FQNENV. Trimming removed 0 bases at V and 10 bases at J, with 19 bases between. The CDR3 runs 16 residues. In DNA form, the CDR3 reads TGTGCCAGCAGCCAATCGGGAGGACAGCCTGATATTCCCCAGCATTTT. Protein: CASSQSGGQPDIPQHF.

In its sample, this clonotype was seen a few times. The V gene is TRBV25-1, the J gene TRBJ2-3; D unclear. This CDR3 contains 14 residues. V dropped 3 bases and J dropped 2 bases, with 9 bases sitting between them. CDR1 and CDR2 (germline): MGHDK, SYGVNS. The CDR3 sequence is CASSDQKTTDTQYF. The CDR3 region has the DNA TGTGCCAGCAGTGACCAGAAGACCACAGATACGCAGTATTTT. Full variable domain (missing parts from reference TRBV25-1 and TRBJ2-3): EADIYQTPRYLVIGTGKKITLECSQTMGHDKMYWYQQDPGMELHLIHYSYGVNSTEKGDLSSESTVSRIRTEHFPLTLESARPSHTSQYLCASSDQKTTDTQYFGPGTRLTVL.

This clonotype was counted ten times or more. This sequence joins TRBV10-3 and TRBJ2-7; D might be TRBD2 (6 bases). V lost 2 bases, J lost 6 bases, and 11 bases lay in between. Germline values: CDR1 ENHRY, CDR2 SYGVKD. The CDR3 length is 13 residues. In DNA, the CDR3 is TGTGCCATCAGTGAGAACGGGGAGGCCGAGCAGTACTTC. The encoded protein is CAISENGEAEQYF.

Many counts were recorded for this clonotype. The gene calls are TRBV20-1 and TRBJ2-5, with D perhaps TRBD1 (6 bases). The ends were cut back, 4 bases at V and 4 bases at J, with 16 bases in the middle. There are 14 residues in the CDR3. CDR1 and CDR2 from the germline V gene are DFQATT and SNEGSKA (reference sequence). The CDR3, as DNA: TGCAGTGCTAAGCAGCAGGGGCGCGGAGAGACCCAGTACTTC. Amino acid sequence: CSAKQQGRGETQYF.

This clonotype was seen repeatedly, ten times or more. The chain combines TRBV2 with TRBJ1-5; possible D gene TRBD1, 5 bases. This CDR3 is 14 amino acids long. Germline V lookup: CDR1 SNHLY, CDR2 FYNNEI. V shed 3 bases and J shed 6 bases, with 12 bases lying between them. The CDR3 loop reads CASSDRVVGQPQHF. The CDR3 nucleotides read TGTGCCAGCAGTGACAGGGTTGTCGGTCAGCCCCAGCATTTT.

This clonotype was seen a few times. This chain uses TRBV19 with TRBJ2-1; TRBD2 matches 7 bases. The V gene end was trimmed by 7 bases and the J gene end by 5 bases; junction bases not matched to a gene: 8. This CDR3 region has 14 residues. Germline V gives CDR1 LNHDA, CDR2 SQIVND (reference sequence). This CDR3 reads CASTYRDYNNEQFF. The DNA of the CDR3 is TGTGCCAGTACCTACCGGGACTACAACAATGAGCAGTTCTTC.

The sample holds one count of this clonotype. This clone may be a read error of a much larger clone one base away. The chain is built from TRBV5-1 and TRBJ2-4; 11 nucleotides match TRBD2. The CDR3 consists of 17 residues. The germline gives CDR1 SGHRS, CDR2 YFSETQ. The CDR3 reads CTSSLTTSGGPKNIQYF. CDR3 sequence (DNA): TGCACCAGCAGCTTGACAACTAGCGGGGGCCCCAAAAACATTCAGTACTTC.

This clonotype showed up many times. The genes are TRBV4-3 and TRBJ2-7; D perhaps matches TRBD2 (6 bases). V lost 1 base and J lost 0, with 16 bases in between. The CDR3 loop spans 17 amino acids. The germline gives CDR1 LGHNA, CDR2 YSLEER. The CDR3 reads CASSQVVAGRGSYEQYF. The CDR3 DNA is TGCGCCAGCAGCCAAGTGGTCGCGGGGCGCGGCTCCTACGAGCAGTACTTC.

This clonotype has a count of ten or more. The V and J genes are TRBV7-2 and TRBJ2-3; D unresolved. The germline V gene encodes CDR1 SGHTA and CDR2 FQGNSA. Trimming pared 1 base from V and 8 bases from J, leaving 7 bases between. The CDR3 totals 12 residues. Here the CDR3 reads CASSLGDGTQYF. Written as DNA, the CDR3 is TGTGCCAGCAGCTTAGGGGATGGTACGCAGTATTTT. The variable domain in full, with the rest retrieved from reference TRBV7-2 and TRBJ2-3, is GAGVSQSPSNKVTEKGKDVELRCDPISGHTALYWYRQSLGQGLEFLIYFQGNSAPDKSGLPSDRFSAERTGGSVSTLTIQRTQQEDSAVYLCASSLGDGTQYFGPGTRLTVL.

This clonotype has ten or more counts. The chain has TRBV3-1 and TRBJ1-5; D not resolved. V was shortened by 2 bases and J by 4 bases, with 9 bases between the two germline ends. The CDR3 length is 14 residues. Germline-derived CDR1 and CDR2 are LGHDT and YNNKEL (reference sequence). In DNA form, the CDR3 reads TGTGCCAGCAGCCAATTAGGTGGGAATCAGCCCCAGCATTTT. Amino acids: CASSQLGGNQPQHF.

This chain links TRBV9 with TRBJ2-7; tentatively, D is TRBD2 (6 bases). The germline V gene encodes CDR1 SGDLS and CDR2 YYNGEE. Trimming pared 6 bases from V and 3 bases from J, leaving 13 bases between. The CDR3 is 13 residues long. CDR3 in amino acids: CASTAGPNYEQYF. CDR3 coding DNA: TGTGCCAGCACCGCGGGACCGAACTACGAGCAGTACTTC. Variable domain in full (rest from reference TRBV9 and TRBJ2-7): DSGVTQTPKHLITATGQRVTLRCSPRSGDLSVYWYQQSLDQGLQFLIQYYNGEERAKGNILERFSAQQFPDLHSELNLSSLELGDSALYFCASTAGPNYEQYFGPGTRLTVT.

This clonotype came up a few times. The chain uses TRBV9 and TRBJ2-2; 9 nucleotides line up with TRBD1. The CDR3 extends over 16 amino acids. Germline V gene lookup returns CDR1 SGDLS and CDR2 YYNGEE. The trim removed 0 bases at V and 7 bases at J, leaving 7 bases unmatched. CDR3 nucleotide sequence: TGTGCCAGCAGCGTAGCCGGGACAGGGATCCTCGGGGAGCTGTTTTTT. Protein: CASSVAGTGILGELFF.

This clonotype came up a few times. This clone may be a read error of a much larger clone one base away. V gene TRBV2 combines with J gene TRBJ2-1; 10 bases align to TRBD1. The germline V gene has CDR1 SNHLY and CDR2 FYNNEI. V was clipped by 6 bases and J by 5 bases; unmatched bases: 4. CDR3 length: 14 residues. The CDR3 here is CASRDRGEDNEQFF. Here the CDR3 DNA reads TGTGCCAGCAGGGACAGGGGGGAGGACAATGAGCAGTTCTTC.

This clonotype was observed at least ten times. The chain has TRBV27 and TRBJ2-1, with 8 bases fitting TRBD2. The CDR3 length is 18 residues. Per germline, CDR1 MNHEY and CDR2 SMNVEV (reference sequence). V was clipped by 3 bases and J by 3 bases; unmatched bases: 13. DNA of the CDR3: TGTGCCAGCAGTTTCTCGAGCGGGAGACTTCCTCGCTACAATGAGCAGTTCTTC. Encoded protein: CASSFSSGRLPRYNEQFF.

This rearrangement joins TRBV6-5 to TRBJ1-5; possibly TRBD1 for D (6 bases). The CDR3 covers 16 residues. Trimming took 0 bases from V and 6 from J, leaving 15 bases between them. CDR1 is MNHEY and CDR2 is SVGAGI in the germline V gene. The DNA of the CDR3 is TGTGCCAGCAGTTACTCGGGACATCAAGAAAGTCAGCCCCAGCATTTT. Its protein is CASSYSGHQESQPQHF.

This clonotype was detected ten times or more. The V gene is TRBV6-1, the J gene TRBJ1-2; D not resolved. The length of the CDR3 is 15 residues. Germline V gene sequence: CDR1 MNHNS, CDR2 SASEGT. V was shortened by 5 bases and J by 0 bases, with 13 bases between the two germline ends. The CDR3 here is CASSRRASSNYGYTF. The DNA of the CDR3 is TGTGCCAGCAGTAGACGAGCCAGTTCTAACTATGGCTACACCTTC.

In this sample, this clonotype turned up many times. The V gene is TRBV7-2, the J gene TRBJ2-7; 7 positions match TRBD1. The CDR3 runs 15 residues. CDR1 is SGHTA, CDR2 FQGNSA, per germline. Trimming cost V 5 bases and J 0 bases; bases outside gene matches: 7. The CDR3 loop reads CASSPDRDRSYEQYF. As DNA, the CDR3 is TGTGCCAGCAGCCCAGACAGGGACCGCTCCTACGAGCAGTACTTC.

In this sample, this clonotype turned up a few times. The V and J genes are TRBV27 and TRBJ1-4; D may be TRBD1 (5 bases). CDR1 is MNHEY and CDR2 is SMNVEV in the germline V gene (reference sequence). This CDR3 is 14 amino acids long. Deletions cut 2 bases from V and 7 bases from J, with 11 bases between. CDR3 sequence: CASSLVGGGEKLFF. In DNA, the CDR3 is TGTGCCAGCAGTTTAGTGGGGGGAGGTGAAAAACTGTTTTTT.

The sample holds many counts of this clonotype. V gene TRBV9 combines with J gene TRBJ1-2; D may be TRBD1 (5 bases). This CDR3 has 15 residues. Germline V gene data show CDR1 as SGDLS and CDR2 as YYNGEE. V lost 3 bases and J lost 6, with 18 bases in between. CDR3 sequence reads: CASSDGSGGTNGYTF. The CDR3 region has the DNA TGTGCCAGCAGCGACGGCAGCGGGGGGACTAATGGCTACACCTTC.

This clonotype was seen ten or more times. The chain employs TRBV28 and TRBJ2-1, with D possibly matching TRBD1 (6 bases). The germline CDR1 and CDR2 sequences are MDHEN and SYDVKM. This CDR3 region has 11 residues. Trimming removed 10 bases from V and 6 bases from J, with 10 bases in between. The CDR3 nucleotides read TGTGCCATCGACAGGTCCAATGAGCAGTTCTTC. Protein: CAIDRSNEQFF. Supplemented by reference TRBV28 and TRBJ2-1, the full variable domain reads DVKVTQSSRYLVKRTGEKVFLECVQDMDHENMFWYRQDPGLGLRLIYFSYDVKMKEKGDIPEGYSVSREKKERFSLILESASTNQTSMYLCAIDRSNEQFFGPGTRLTVL.